A single sample is the source of the 20 T cell receptor beta chains below, sequenced in a study of blood T cell repertoires in COVID-19. The data were produced by immunoSEQ multiplex PCR, yet TCRdb's version contains in-frame clones alone and is incomplete. The sample contains 150,000 to 200,000 clones, roughly nine tenths of which appear only once. The sequenced sample consisted of peripheral blood. The receptors were sampled from a man between 18 and 29 years old who had recovered from COVID-19.

The sample holds a few counts of this clone. This chain links TRBV29-1 with TRBJ2-7, with 9 bases matching TRBD2. Losses at the gene ends were 0 bases for V and 2 bases for J; bases not matched to a gene: 2. This CDR3 spans 14 amino acids. CDR1 and CDR2 from the germline V gene are SQVTM and ANQGSEA. CDR3 sequence reads: CSVEETSGPYEQYF. The DNA of the CDR3 is TGCAGCGTTGAAGAGACTAGCGGACCCTACGAGCAGTACTTC.

This clone was found once. The chain employs TRBV6-6 and TRBJ2-2; D uncertain. The V end was cut by 3 bases, the J end by 6 bases, with 5 bases between. The CDR3 has 12 residues. CDR1 and CDR2 (germline): MNHNY, SVGAGI (reference sequence). The CDR3 protein is CASSYPAGELFF. The CDR3 coding sequence is TGTGCCAGCAGTTATCCCGCCGGGGAGCTGTTTTTT.

V and J are TRBV7-8 and TRBJ2-3, with 13 bases that match TRBD2. Germline CDR1 is SGHVS and CDR2 is FQNEAQ. This CDR3 is 18 amino acids long. Trimming cost V 1 base and J 1 base; bases outside gene matches: 5. The CDR3 sequence is CASSLVGGLAGGTDTQYF. CDR3 sequence (DNA): TGTGCCAGCAGCTTAGTAGGCGGACTAGCGGGAGGCACAGATACGCAGTATTTT.

The gene calls are TRBV4-3 and TRBJ1-4; D is unclear. This CDR3 contains 15 residues. V lost 1 base and J 8 bases, leaving 14 bases between the germline ends. Germline CDR1 is LGHNA and CDR2 is YSLEER. CDR3 nucleotide sequence: TGCGCCAGCAGCCAAGTTTCGGAGGAGGGAGAAAAACTGTTTTTT. This codes for CASSQVSEEGEKLFF.

The chain has TRBV5-4 and TRBJ1-1; a weak D match, TRBD1 (6 bases). The germline V gene has CDR1 SGHNT and CDR2 YYREEE (reference sequence). The CDR3 consists of 17 residues. Trimming took off 0 bases at V and 3 bases at J, with 18 bases between the two ends. The CDR3 here is CASSLAGQGNLHTEAFF. CDR3 DNA sequence: TGTGCCAGCAGCTTGGCCGGGCAGGGGAATCTGCACACTGAAGCTTTCTTT. The full variable domain, with the rest looked up from reference TRBV5-4 and TRBJ1-1, is ETGVTQSPTHLIKTRGQQVTLRCSSQSGHNTVSWYQQALGQGPQFIFQYYREEENGRGNFPPRFSGLQFPNYSSELNVNALELDDSALYLCASSLAGQGNLHTEAFFGQGTRLTVV.

This chain joins TRBV5-5 and TRBJ2-1; maybe TRBD1 (6 bases). Between the trimmed V and J ends, which lost 5 bases and 0 bases, there was a span of 12 bases. CDR3 length: 15 residues. Germline-derived CDR1 and CDR2 are SGHKS and YYEKEE (reference sequence). CDR3 protein: CASRRTGISYNEQFF. The CDR3 nucleotides are TGTGCCAGCAGACGCACAGGGATCTCCTACAATGAGCAGTTCTTC.

This chain joins TRBV6-6 and TRBJ2-6; 9 bases agree with TRBD1. The germline V gene encodes CDR1 MNHNY and CDR2 SVGAGI (reference sequence). The CDR3 has 15 residues. J lost 2 bases, V lost 6 bases, and 2 bases had no gene match. The CDR3 loop reads CASSRDRAGANVLTF. The CDR3 DNA reads TGTGCCAGCAGCCGGGACAGGGCTGGGGCCAACGTCCTGACTTTC.

The sample holds a few counts of this clone. The chain combines TRBV3-1 (or the pseudogene TRBV3-2) with TRBJ2-7; tentative D call: TRBD2 (6 bases). This CDR3 has 14 amino acids. Trimming took 4 bases from V and 4 from J, leaving 14 bases between them. In germline, CDR1 is LGHDT, CDR2 YNNKEL (reference sequence). The CDR3 DNA is TGTGCCAGCAGCCTTACTAGCTCAAGTTACGAGCAGTACTTC. Amino acid sequence: CASSLTSSSYEQYF.

The chain recombines TRBV5-1 with TRBJ1-4, with TRBD1 identical over 7 bases. The CDR3 loop spans 16 amino acids. CDR1 SGHRS and CDR2 YFSETQ come from the germline V gene. The junction had 10 bases not matched to a gene; V was cut back by 0 bases and J by 8 bases. The CDR3 sequence: CASSLAARGQGEKLFF. The CDR3 coding sequence is TGCGCCAGCAGCTTGGCTGCTAGGGGGCAAGGAGAAAAACTGTTTTTT.

This chain links TRBV2 with TRBJ2-6; D is unresolved. CDR3 size: 15 residues. Germline-derived CDR1 and CDR2 are SNHLY and FYNNEI. Trimming took off 6 bases at V and 0 bases at J, with 9 bases between the two ends. The CDR3 reads CASRSQFSGANVLTF. The CDR3 nucleotides read TGTGCCAGCAGGTCACAGTTCTCTGGGGCCAACGTCCTGACTTTC.

The chain has TRBV12-5 and TRBJ2-1, with D unclear. V lost 5 bases to trimming and J lost 6 bases, with 20 bases between them. The germline CDR1 and CDR2 sequences are LGHNT and FRNRAP. This CDR3 is 16 amino acids long. The CDR3 DNA is TGTGCTAGTGGTCCCCCCACTAAGCCGTTTGGCAATGAGCAGTTCTTC. Translated, it gives CASGPPTKPFGNEQFF.

The chain couples TRBV2 to TRBJ1-4; D call uncertain. This CDR3 is built from 15 residues. V was cut by 0 bases and J by 10 bases, with 15 bases left in between. CDR1 is SNHLY and CDR2 is FYNNEI in the germline V gene. This CDR3 is CASSEAATPSGKLFF. The CDR3, as DNA: TGTGCCAGCAGTGAAGCGGCGACCCCTTCAGGAAAACTGTTTTTT.

The chain joins TRBV6-6 to TRBJ1-5; tentative D call: TRBD1 (5 bases). There are 14 residues in the CDR3. Trimming removed 2 bases from V and 6 bases from J, with 11 bases in between. The V gene's germline CDR1 is MNHNY and CDR2 SVGAGI (reference sequence). The CDR3 protein is CASSYTGGGQPQHF. The CDR3 coding sequence is TGTGCCAGCAGTTACACGGGGGGGGGTCAGCCCCAGCATTTT.

V usage is TRBV13 and J usage is TRBJ2-7; D is perhaps TRBD2 (6 bases). Trimming cost V 5 bases and J 2 bases, with 19 bases left between them. The length of the CDR3 is 16 residues. Looked up from germline, CDR1 is PRHDT and CDR2 is FYEKMQ (reference sequence). CDR3 sequence: CASSHLTTRIPYEQYF. DNA of the CDR3: TGTGCCAGCAGCCACCTAACGACTAGGATCCCCTACGAGCAGTACTTC. Variable domain in full (rest from reference TRBV13 and TRBJ2-7): AAGVIQSPRHLIKEKRETATLKCYPIPRHDTVYWYQQGPGQDPQFLISFYEKMQSDKGSIPDRFSAQQFSDYHSELNMSSLELGDSALYFCASSHLTTRIPYEQYFGPGTRLTVT.

The chain links TRBV5-1 to TRBJ1-5; D is perhaps TRBD1 (5 bases). Trimming took 4 bases from V and 6 from J, leaving 17 bases between them. Germline V gives CDR1 SGHRS, CDR2 YFSETQ. CDR3 length equals 15 residues. The CDR3: CASSPGPQGGQPQHF. DNA of the CDR3: TGCGCCAGCAGCCCGGGACCCCAGGGAGGTCAGCCCCAGCATTTT. Full variable domain (outside the CDR3, taken from reference TRBV5-1 and TRBJ1-5): KAGVTQTPRYLIKTRGQQVTLSCSPISGHRSVSWYQQTPGQGLQFLFEYFSETQRNKGNFPGRFSGRQFSNSRSEMNVSTLELGDSALYLCASSPGPQGGQPQHFGDGTRLSIL.

The V gene is TRBV24-1, the J gene TRBJ2-5; 11 nucleotides match TRBD1. The germline V gene encodes CDR1 KGHDR and CDR2 SFDVKD. The CDR3 is 16 residues long. Trimming removed 5 bases from V and 3 bases from J; junction bases left unmatched: 7. This CDR3 is CATSARGTGGKETQYF. The CDR3 DNA follows: TGTGCCACCAGTGCCCGAGGGACAGGGGGTAAAGAGACCCAGTACTTC.

The chain recombines TRBV2 with TRBJ2-7, with TRBD2 matching 11 bases. CDR1 is SNHLY and CDR2 is FYNNEI in the germline V gene. J was trimmed by 3 bases and V by 4 bases; bases with no gene match: 5. This CDR3 spans 15 amino acids. The CDR3 region is CASSATGTSGYEQYF. The DNA for the CDR3 is TGTGCCAGCAGTGCCACCGGGACTAGCGGCTACGAGCAGTACTTC.

The chain has TRBV6-6 and TRBJ1-1; perhaps TRBD1 as D (6 bases). The V and J ends lost 4 bases and 0 bases respectively, with 9 bases between them. Germline V gene sequence: CDR1 MNHNY, CDR2 SVGAGI (reference sequence). This CDR3 comprises 14 residues. CDR3 in amino acids: CASSWTAMNTEAFF. CDR3 sequence (DNA): TGTGCCAGCAGTTGGACAGCCATGAACACTGAAGCTTTCTTT.

The chain couples TRBV2 to TRBJ1-5, with D maybe TRBD1 (6 bases). V dropped 7 bases and J dropped 6 bases, with 22 bases sitting between them. Per the germline V gene, CDR1 is SNHLY and CDR2 is FYNNEI. This CDR3 has 16 amino acids. DNA for the CDR3: TGTGCCAGCACGGGTCCGTCAGGGGTGCTGGGTCAGCCCCAGCATTTT. It specifies CASTGPSGVLGQPQHF. Full variable domain (remainder filled in from reference TRBV2 and TRBJ1-5): EPEVTQTPSHQVTQMGQEVILRCVPISNHLYFYWYRQILGQKVEFLVSFYNNEISEKSEIFDDQFSVERPDGSNFTLKIRSTKLEDSAMYFCASTGPSGVLGQPQHFGDGTRLSIL.

The V and J genes are TRBV6-5 and TRBJ1-1; 11 nucleotides align to TRBD1. CDR1 and CDR2 (germline): MNHEY, SVGAGI. V was clipped by 4 bases and J by 5 bases; unmatched bases: 9. This CDR3 spans 16 amino acids. The CDR3: CASSSGQGALFTEAFF. DNA of the CDR3: TGTGCCAGCAGTTCCGGACAGGGGGCGCTTTTTACTGAAGCTTTCTTT.